The sequence of this TCR beta chain was determined in a study of Ad26.COV2.S vaccination and SARS-CoV-2 variants. For the study at large: This donor came from the COV1001 trial of Ad26.COV2.S. Dosing was one shot or two shots 56 days apart. Broader study findings: Placebo recipients and vaccine recipients were similar in non-spike TCR breadth. Possibly, TCR breadth and depth analyses underestimated total T cell responses.

Stated treatment: over 15 received Ad26.COV2.S at low or high dose, single or two shots; roughly 5 received placebo; per-sample allocation not given. Following the first vaccine or placebo injection, samples were taken on day 63. TCRdb keeps only in-frame clones here, not all; method: immunoSEQ multiplex PCR. This sample carries some 320,000 clones, about 82% of them seen once, and the ten largest clones take more than 1.5%. The V gene lost 5 bases and the J gene lost 2 bases, with 3 bases spanning the gap. This CDR3 region has 12 residues. From germline, CDR1 is SEHNR and CDR2 FQNEAQ (reference sequence). The table lists this clone with a few counts. What it recognizes is unknown. At the DNA level, this CDR3 is encoded by other sequences in the same sample as well.

This clonotype was sampled from a person aged 18 to 65 who received the Ad26.COV2.S COVID-19 vaccine or a placebo. The rearrangement links TRBV7-9 to TRBJ2-2; D is unclear. The sample here was peripheral blood, taken in a trial of Ad26.COV2.S vaccine versus placebo. The CDR3 loop reads CASSPNTGELFF. CDR3 bases: TGTGCCAGCAGCCCAAACACCGGGGAGCTGTTTTTT. Combining the CDR3 with reference TRBV7-9 and TRBJ2-2 gives the whole variable domain DTGVSQNPRHKITKRGQNVTFRCDPISEHNRLYWYRQTLGQGPEFLTYFQNEAQLEKSRLLSDRFSAERPKGSFSTLEIQRTEQGDSAMYLCASSPNTGELFFGEGSRLTVL.